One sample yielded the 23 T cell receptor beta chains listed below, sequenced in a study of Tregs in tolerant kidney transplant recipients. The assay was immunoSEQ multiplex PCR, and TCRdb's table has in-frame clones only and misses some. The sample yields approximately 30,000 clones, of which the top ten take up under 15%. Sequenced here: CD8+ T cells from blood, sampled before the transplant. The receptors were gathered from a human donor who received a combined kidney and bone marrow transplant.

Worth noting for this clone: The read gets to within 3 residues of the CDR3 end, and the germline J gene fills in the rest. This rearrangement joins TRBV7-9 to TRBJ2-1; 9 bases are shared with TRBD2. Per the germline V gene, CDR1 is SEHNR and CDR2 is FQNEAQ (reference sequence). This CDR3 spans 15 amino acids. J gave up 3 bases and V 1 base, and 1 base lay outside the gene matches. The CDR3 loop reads CASSLGLADYNEQFF. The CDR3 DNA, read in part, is TGTGCCAGCAGCTTAGGACTAGCGGACTACAATGAG.

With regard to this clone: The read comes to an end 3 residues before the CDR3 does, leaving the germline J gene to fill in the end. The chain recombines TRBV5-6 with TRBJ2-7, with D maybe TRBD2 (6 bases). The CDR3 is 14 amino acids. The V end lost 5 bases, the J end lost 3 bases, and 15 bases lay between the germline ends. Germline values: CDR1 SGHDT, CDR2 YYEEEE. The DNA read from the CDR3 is TGTGCCAGCAGTTGGGACGGGGGAGTCTACGAG. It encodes CASSWDGGVYE. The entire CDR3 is CASSWDGGVYEQYF.

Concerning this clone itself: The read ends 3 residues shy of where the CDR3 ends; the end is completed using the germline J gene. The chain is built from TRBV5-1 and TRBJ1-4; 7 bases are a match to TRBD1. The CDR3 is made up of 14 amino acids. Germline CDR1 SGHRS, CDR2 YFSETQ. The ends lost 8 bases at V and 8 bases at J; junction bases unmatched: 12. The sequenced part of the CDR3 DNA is TGCGCCAGTACGGGGGACAGCCTCGACGAAAAA. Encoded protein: CASTGDSLDEK. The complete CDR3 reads CASTGDSLDEKLFF.

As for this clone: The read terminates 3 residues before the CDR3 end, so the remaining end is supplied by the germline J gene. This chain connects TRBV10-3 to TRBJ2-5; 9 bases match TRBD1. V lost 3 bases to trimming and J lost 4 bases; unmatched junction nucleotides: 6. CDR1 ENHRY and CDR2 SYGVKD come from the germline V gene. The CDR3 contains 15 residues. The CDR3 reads CAISDPTGGGETQYF. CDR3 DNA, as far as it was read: TGTGCCATCAGTGACCCGACAGGGGGAGGAGAGACC.

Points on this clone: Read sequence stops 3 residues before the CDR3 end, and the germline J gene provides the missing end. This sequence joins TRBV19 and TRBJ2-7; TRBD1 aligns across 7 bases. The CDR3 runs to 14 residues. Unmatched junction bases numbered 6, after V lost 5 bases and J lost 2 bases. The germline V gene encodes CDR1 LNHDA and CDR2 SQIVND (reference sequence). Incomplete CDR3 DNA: TGTGCCAGTAGTCCCTGGGACAGAGCCTACGAG. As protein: CASSPWDRAYE. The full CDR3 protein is CASSPWDRAYEQYF.

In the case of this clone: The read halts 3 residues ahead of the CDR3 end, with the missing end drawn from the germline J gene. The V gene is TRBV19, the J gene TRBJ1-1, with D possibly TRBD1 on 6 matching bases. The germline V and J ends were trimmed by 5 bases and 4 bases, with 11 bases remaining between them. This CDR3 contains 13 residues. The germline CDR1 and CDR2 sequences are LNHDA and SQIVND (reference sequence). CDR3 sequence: CASSHGGATEAFF. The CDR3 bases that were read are TGTGCCAGTAGTCATGGGGGCGCCACTGAA. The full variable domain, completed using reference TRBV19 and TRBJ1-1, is DGGITQSPKYLFRKEGQNVTLSCEQNLNHDAMYWYRQDPGQGLRLIYYSQIVNDFQKGDIAEGYSVSREKKESFPLTVTSAQKNPTAFYLCASSHGGATEAFFGQGTRLTVV.

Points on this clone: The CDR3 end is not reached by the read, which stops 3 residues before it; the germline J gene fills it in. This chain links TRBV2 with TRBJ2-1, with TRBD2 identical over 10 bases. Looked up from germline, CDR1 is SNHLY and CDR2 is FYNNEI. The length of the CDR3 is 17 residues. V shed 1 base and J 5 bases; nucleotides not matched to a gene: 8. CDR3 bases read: TGTGCCAGCAGTGAAGGGGCTAGCGGGAGTCTAAACAATGAG. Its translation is CASSEGASGSLNNE. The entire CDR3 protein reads CASSEGASGSLNNEQFF.

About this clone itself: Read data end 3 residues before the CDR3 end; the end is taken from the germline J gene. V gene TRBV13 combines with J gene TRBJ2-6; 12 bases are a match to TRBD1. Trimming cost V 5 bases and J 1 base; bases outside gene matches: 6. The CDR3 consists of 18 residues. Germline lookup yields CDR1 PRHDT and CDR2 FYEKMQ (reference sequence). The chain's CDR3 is CASSPGGQGASGANVLTF. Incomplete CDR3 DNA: TGTGCCAGCAGCCCGGGGGGACAGGGGGCATCTGGGGCCAACGTC.

The sequenced part of the CDR3 DNA is TGCGCCAGCAGCCCTGAACAGGTAACCTACGAG. Translated, it gives CASSPEQVTYE. The complete CDR3 sequence is CASSPEQVTYEQYF. The chain carries TRBV4-1 and TRBJ2-7; weak D call: TRBD1 (5 bases). The CDR3 is cut off 3 residues early in the read; its end comes from the germline J gene. Trimming took 4 bases from V and 2 from J, leaving 12 bases between them. The CDR3 length is 14 residues. Germline V gives CDR1 MGHRA, CDR2 YSYEKL.

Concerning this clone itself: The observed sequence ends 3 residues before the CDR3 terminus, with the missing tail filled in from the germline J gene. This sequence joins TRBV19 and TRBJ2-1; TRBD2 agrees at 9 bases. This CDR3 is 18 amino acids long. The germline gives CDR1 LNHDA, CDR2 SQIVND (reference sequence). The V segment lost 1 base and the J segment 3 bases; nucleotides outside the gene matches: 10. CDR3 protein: CASSIGIGTSRYYNEQFF. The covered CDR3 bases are TGTGCCAGTAGTATAGGTATAGGGACTAGCCGCTACTACAATGAG.

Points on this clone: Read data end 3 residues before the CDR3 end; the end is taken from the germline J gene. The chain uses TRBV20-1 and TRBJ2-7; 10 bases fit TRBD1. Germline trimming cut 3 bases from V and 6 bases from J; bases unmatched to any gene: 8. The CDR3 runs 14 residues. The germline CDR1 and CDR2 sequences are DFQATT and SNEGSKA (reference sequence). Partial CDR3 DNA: TGCAGTGCTAGGTGGGACAGGGGTTACCTCGAG. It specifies CSARWDRGYLE. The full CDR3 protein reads CSARWDRGYLEQYF.

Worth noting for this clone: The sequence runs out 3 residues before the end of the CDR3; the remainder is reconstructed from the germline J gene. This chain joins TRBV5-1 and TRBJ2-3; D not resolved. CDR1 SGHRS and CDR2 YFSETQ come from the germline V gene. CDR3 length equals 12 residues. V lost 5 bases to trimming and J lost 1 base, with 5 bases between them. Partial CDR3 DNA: TGCGCCAGCAGTTATGGCACAGATACG. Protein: CASSYGTDT. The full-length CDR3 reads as CASSYGTDTQYF.

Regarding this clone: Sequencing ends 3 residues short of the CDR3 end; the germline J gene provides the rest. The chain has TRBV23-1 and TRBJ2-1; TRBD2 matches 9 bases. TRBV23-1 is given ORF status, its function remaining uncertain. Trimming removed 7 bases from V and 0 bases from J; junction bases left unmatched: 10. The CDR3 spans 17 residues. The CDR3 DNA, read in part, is TGCGCCAGCACCCAGCGGGAGGCCCGCTTCTCCTACAATGAG. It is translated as CASTQREARFSYNE. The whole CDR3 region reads CASTQREARFSYNEQFF.

The sequenced part of the CDR3 DNA is TGTGCCAGTAGCCAGGGGGTTTCACTGAACACTGAA. Protein product: CASSQGVSLNTE. The entire CDR3 reads CASSQGVSLNTEAFF. This rearrangement joins TRBV19 to TRBJ1-1; 7 bases fit TRBD1. The read comes to an end 3 residues before the CDR3 does, leaving the germline J gene to fill in the end. CDR3 size: 15 residues. The V segment lost 6 bases and the J segment 0 bases; nucleotides outside the gene matches: 7. The germline gives CDR1 LNHDA, CDR2 SQIVND (reference sequence).

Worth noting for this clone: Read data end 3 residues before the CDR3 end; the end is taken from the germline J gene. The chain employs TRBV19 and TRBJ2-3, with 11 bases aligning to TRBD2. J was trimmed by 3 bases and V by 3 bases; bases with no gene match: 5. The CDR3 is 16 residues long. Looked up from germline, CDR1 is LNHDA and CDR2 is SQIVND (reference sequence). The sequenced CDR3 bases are TGTGCCAGTAGTATCCCTCTAGCGGGAGGAACAGATACG. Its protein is CASSIPLAGGTDT. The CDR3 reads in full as CASSIPLAGGTDTQYF.

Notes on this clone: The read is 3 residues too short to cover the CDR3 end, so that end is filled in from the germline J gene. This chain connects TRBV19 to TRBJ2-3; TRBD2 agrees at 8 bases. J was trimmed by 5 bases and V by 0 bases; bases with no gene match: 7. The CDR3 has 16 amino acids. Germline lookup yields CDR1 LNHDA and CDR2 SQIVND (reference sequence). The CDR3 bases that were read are TGTGCCAGTAGTATAGACGGGACTAGTTTTGGAGATACG. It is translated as CASSIDGTSFGDT. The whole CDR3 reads CASSIDGTSFGDTQYF.

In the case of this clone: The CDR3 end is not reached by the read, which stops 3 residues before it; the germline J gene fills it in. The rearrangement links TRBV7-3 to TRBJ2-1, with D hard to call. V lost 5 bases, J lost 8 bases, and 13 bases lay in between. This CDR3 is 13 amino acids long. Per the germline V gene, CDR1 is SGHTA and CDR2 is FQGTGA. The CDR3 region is CASSPGSADEQFF. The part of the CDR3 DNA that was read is TGTGCCAGCAGCCCCGGGTCCGCTGATGAG.

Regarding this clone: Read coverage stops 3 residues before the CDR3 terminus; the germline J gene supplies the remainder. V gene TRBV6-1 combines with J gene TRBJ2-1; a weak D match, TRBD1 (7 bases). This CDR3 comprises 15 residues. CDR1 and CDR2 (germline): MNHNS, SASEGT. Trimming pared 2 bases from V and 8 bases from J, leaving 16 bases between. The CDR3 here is CASSEPAGGSDEQFF. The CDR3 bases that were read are TGTGCCAGCAGTGAACCGGCAGGGGGGTCCGATGAG.

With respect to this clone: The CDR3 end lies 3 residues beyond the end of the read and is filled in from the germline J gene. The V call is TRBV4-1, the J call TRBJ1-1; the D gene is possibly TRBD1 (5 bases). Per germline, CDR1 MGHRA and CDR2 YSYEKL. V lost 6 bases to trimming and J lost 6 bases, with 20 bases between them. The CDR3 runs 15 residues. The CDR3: CASSPPGGGYAEAFF. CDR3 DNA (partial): TGCGCCAGCAGTCCCCCCGGGGGGGGGTACGCTGAA.

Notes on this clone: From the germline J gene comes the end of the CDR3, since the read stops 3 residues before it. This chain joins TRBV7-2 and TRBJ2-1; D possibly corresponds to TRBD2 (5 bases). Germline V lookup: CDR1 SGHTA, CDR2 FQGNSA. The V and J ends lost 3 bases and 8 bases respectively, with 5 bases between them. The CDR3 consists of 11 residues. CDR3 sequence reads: CASSFSDEQFF. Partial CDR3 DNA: TGTGCCAGCAGCTTTAGCGATGAG.

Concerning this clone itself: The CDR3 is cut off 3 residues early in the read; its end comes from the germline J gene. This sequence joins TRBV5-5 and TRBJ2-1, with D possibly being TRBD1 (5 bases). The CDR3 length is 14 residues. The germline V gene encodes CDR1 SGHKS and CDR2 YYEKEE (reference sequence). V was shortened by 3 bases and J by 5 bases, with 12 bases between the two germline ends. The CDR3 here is CASSSSWGDNEQFF. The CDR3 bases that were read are TGTGCCAGCAGCTCCTCCTGGGGCGACAATGAG.

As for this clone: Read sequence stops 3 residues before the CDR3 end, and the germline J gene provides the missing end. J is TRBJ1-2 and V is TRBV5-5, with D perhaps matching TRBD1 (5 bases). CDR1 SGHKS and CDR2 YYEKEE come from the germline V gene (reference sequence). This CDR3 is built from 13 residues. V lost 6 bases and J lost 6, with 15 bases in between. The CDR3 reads CASTWGRVNGYTF. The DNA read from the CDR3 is TGTGCCAGCACCTGGGGCAGGGTCAATGGC.

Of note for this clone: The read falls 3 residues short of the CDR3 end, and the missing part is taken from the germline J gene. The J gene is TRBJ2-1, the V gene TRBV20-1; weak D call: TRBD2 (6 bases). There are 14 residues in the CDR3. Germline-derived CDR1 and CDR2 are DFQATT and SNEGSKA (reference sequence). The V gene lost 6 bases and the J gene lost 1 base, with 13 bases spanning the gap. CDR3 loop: CSAPTGGSYNEQFF. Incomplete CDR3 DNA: TGCAGTGCCCCGACTGGGGGGTCCTACAATGAG.